This is a list of T cell receptor beta chains from one sample in a study of neurological immune-mediated disorders. Via MiXCR, TCRdb re-called the 5' RACE reads, giving one row per CDR3 protein. The table lists tens of thousands of distinct CDR3 sequences, around an eighth of them singletons. The sequenced material came from PBMCs. These receptors came from a woman between 45 and 65 years old with HTLV-1-associated myelopathy (HAM/TSP). Each CDR3 is given with its conserved first and last residue.

j_gene	v_gene	CDR3aa
TRBJ1-6	TRBV14	CASSRGQVGSYNSPLHF
TRBJ2-1	TRBV29-1	CSARGGGSYNEQFF
TRBJ2-1	TRBV6-5	CASSYLGQGNPFGEQFF
TRBJ1-5	TRBV19	CASSWTGGNQPQHF
TRBJ2-7	TRBV7-9	CASSRLTGGEQYF
TRBJ2-2	TRBV7-8	CASSLWGGANTGELFF
TRBJ2-3	TRBV20-1	CSARFSRGGPTDTQYF
TRBJ1-2	TRBV27	CASSLSLGGGYTF
TRBJ1-4	TRBV4-3	CASSLRLNNEKLFF
TRBJ1-1	TRBV7-9	CASSLGQLNTEASF
TRBJ1-4	TRBV11-2	CASRPGQLSGEKLFF
TRBJ1-1	TRBV20-1	CSARDSARAGTEAFF
TRBJ1-6	TRBV11-2	CASSLDRGYNSPLHF
TRBJ2-4	TRBV29-1	CIVAGLPGAKYIQYF
TRBJ1-2	TRBV3-1	CASSQGTPGGYTF
TRBJ1-2	TRBV6-2/TRBV6-3	CASSYLGSGYTF
TRBJ2-1	TRBV29-1	CSYRGAYNEQFF
TRBJ2-7	TRBV7-2	CASSRSGCHPSEQYF
TRBJ2-4	TRBV5-6	CASSLRRQGQFGIQYF
TRBJ1-2	TRBV2	CASRTARDYGYTF
TRBJ2-1	TRBV3-1	CASSQELGGYNEQFF
TRBJ1-3	TRBV20-1	CSARDGQIGNTIYF
TRBJ1-1	TRBV29-1	CSVRRANTEAFF
TRBJ1-6	TRBV5-6	CASSLGTGYSPLHF
TRBJ2-5	TRBV5-1	CASSLQGYQETQYF
TRBJ2-5	TRBV5-1	CASSLLSGVQETQYF
TRBJ2-2	TRBV12-3/TRBV12-4	CASRFIRGDTRELFF
TRBJ2-7	TRBV6-5	CASTSGQGTYEQYF
TRBJ2-5	TRBV14	CASSYGDRGFQETQYF
TRBJ1-1	TRBV4-1	CASSVDPNTEAFF
TRBJ2-3	TRBV20-1	CSLIQAGVWSQYF
TRBJ1-1	TRBV5-1	CASMRNALRGQGPEAFF
TRBJ2-5	TRBV29-1	CSVAGGAETRYF
TRBJ1-1	TRBV5-5	CASSFGRGAGSEAFF
TRBJ1-1	TRBV11-2	CASSSPDRGHRTEAFF
TRBJ1-5	TRBV28	CASSFDMRNQPQHF
TRBJ2-3	TRBV5-1	CASSLLGTGARTDTQYF
TRBJ2-3	TRBV11-2	CASSLGSWYSGTDTQYF
TRBJ2-2	TRBV12-3/TRBV12-4	CASSNNRGRTGELFF
TRBJ1-5	TRBV15	CATSREEGKRPQHF
TRBJ2-7	TRBV6-6	CASRTSSYEQYF
TRBJ2-6	TRBV29-1	CSVVRAGANVLTF
TRBJ2-5	TRBV29-1	CSAAQDWETQYF
TRBJ2-7	TRBV12-3/TRBV12-4	CASSRLQFSSYEQYF
TRBJ2-7	TRBV4-2	CASSSPEGTYEQYF